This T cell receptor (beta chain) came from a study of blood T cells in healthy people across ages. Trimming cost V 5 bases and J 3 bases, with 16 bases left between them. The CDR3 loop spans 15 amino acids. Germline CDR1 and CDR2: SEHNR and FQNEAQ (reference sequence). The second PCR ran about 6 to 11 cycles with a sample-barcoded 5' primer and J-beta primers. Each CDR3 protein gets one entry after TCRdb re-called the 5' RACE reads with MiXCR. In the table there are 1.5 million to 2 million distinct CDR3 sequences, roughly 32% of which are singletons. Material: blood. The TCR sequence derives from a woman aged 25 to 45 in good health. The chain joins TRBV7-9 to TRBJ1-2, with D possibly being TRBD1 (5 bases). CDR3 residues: CASSTRSSGHYGYTF. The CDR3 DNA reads TGTGCCAGCAGCACCCGCTCGTCGGGGCACTATGGCTACACCTTC.